This record covers a single TCR beta chain. What it recognizes is unknown. Treatment given: about 20 received Ad26.COV2.S at low or high dose, single or two shots; roughly five received placebo; per-sample allocation not given. Specimen acquisition occurred on day 63 following the initial vaccine or placebo injection. The sample comes from a study of Ad26.COV2.S vaccination and SARS-CoV-2 variants. Study overall: The donor was enrolled in the Ad26.COV2.S arm of the COV1001 trial.

Measured with immunoSEQ multiplex PCR; TCRdb has only the in-frame clones, and not every one. Of 410,000 or so clones in the sample, about nine tenths were seen once. V lost 1 base and J lost 1; bases outside the gene matches: 1. CDR3 length equals 15 residues. Germline V gene sequence: CDR1 SGHDT, CDR2 YYEEEE. Study-wide results and caveats: Total T cell responses were possibly underestimated by TCR breadth and depth analyses.

The input for sequencing was peripheral blood, taken in a trial of Ad26.COV2.S vaccine versus placebo. The TCR sequence derives from a person aged 18-60 years who received the Ad26.COV2.S COVID-19 vaccine or a placebo. This chain joins TRBV5-6 and TRBJ2-2; 7 positions agree with TRBD1. The CDR3 sequence is CASSLYRGNTGELFF. The CDR3 nucleotides read TGTGCCAGCAGCTTGTACAGGGGGAACACCGGGGAGCTGTTTTTT. Full variable domain (missing parts from reference TRBV5-6 and TRBJ2-2): DAGVTQSPTHLIKTRGQQVTLRCSPKSGHDTVSWYQQALGQGPQFIFQYYEEEERQRGNFPDRFSGHQFPNYSSELNVNALLLGDSALYLCASSLYRGNTGELFFGEGSRLTVL.